These 25 T cell receptor beta chains originate from one sample sequenced in a study of monozygotic twins with inflammatory bowel disease (dated by TCRdb to between 2018 and 2021). To prepare the library, 5' RACE was applied. The reads were generated on an Illumina HiSeq 2500. Reads reprocessed by TCRdb are summarized as one entry per CDR3 protein sequence, and DNA is absent. The record for this sample contains under 150,000 distinct CDR3 sequences. The top ten constitute 2% to 3% of the sample. Material for sequencing was blood. Source of these receptors: a human donor with ulcerative colitis or Crohn's disease, or a healthy co-twin of an affected twin (not recorded which).

This chain joins TRBV5-5 and TRBJ2-7; TCRdb outputs TRBD1, but without DNA this stays unchecked. This CDR3 contains 16 residues. Germline CDR1 and CDR2: SGHKS and YYEKEE (reference sequence). The CDR3 loop is CASSVGRTGGSYEQYF.

This chain connects TRBV18 to TRBJ2-5; TCRdb's D gene call, TRBD1, goes unchecked for lack of DNA. The CDR3 totals 14 residues. Per the germline V gene, CDR1 is KGHSH and CDR2 is LQKENI. The CDR3 is CASSPTTGVETQYF.

The chain employs TRBV5-1 and TRBJ2-3; TCRdb calls TRBD2, which cannot be checked without DNA. The CDR3 loop spans 17 amino acids. From germline, CDR1 is SGHRS and CDR2 YFSETQ. The CDR3 sequence is CASSLAPDLLPGDTQYF.

The V call is TRBV5-1, the J call TRBJ1-4; TCRdb names TRBD1, which stays unverified in the absence of DNA. Germline CDR1 SGHRS, CDR2 YFSETQ. This CDR3 contains 17 residues. The chain's CDR3 is CASSALVGGSANEKLFF.

This rearrangement joins TRBV24-1 to TRBJ2-1; TCRdb lists TRBD2, though no DNA is available to test this call. Germline CDR1 and CDR2: KGHDR and SFDVKD. The CDR3 totals 18 residues. CDR3 residues: CATSPRSGGVSLYNEQFF.

The rearrangement joins TRBV10-3 to TRBJ2-5; absent DNA, TCRdb's TRBD1 call cannot be checked. The germline V gene encodes CDR1 ENHRY and CDR2 SYGVKD. The CDR3 runs 15 residues. CDR3: CAISDPPPQTETQYF.

The chain links TRBV7-2 to TRBJ2-5; the TCRdb D gene call, TRBD2, has no DNA to confirm it. This CDR3 is built from 16 residues. Germline V gene data show CDR1 as SGHTA and CDR2 as FQGNSA. The CDR3 sequence is CASSLIGLAGGKTQYF.

The chain combines TRBV5-5 with TRBJ2-3; as DNA is missing, the TRBD1 call by TCRdb cannot be tested. The CDR3 has 12 amino acids. Germline-derived CDR1 and CDR2 are SGHKS and YYEKEE (reference sequence). CDR3 residues: CASSSQGDTQYF. The entire variable domain, with the rest obtained from reference TRBV5-5 and TRBJ2-3, is as follows: DAGVTQSPTHLIKTRGQQVTLRCSPISGHKSVSWYQQVLGQGPQFIFQYYEKEERGRGNFPDRFSARQFPNYSSELNVNALLLGDSALYLCASSSQGDTQYFGPGTRLTVL.

The chain is built from TRBV20-1 and TRBJ1-6. CDR1 and CDR2 (germline): DFQATT, SNEGSKA (reference sequence). This CDR3 contains 16 residues. The CDR3 sequence: CSAKASALPYNSPLHF.

This rearrangement joins TRBV12-3 or TRBV12-4 to TRBJ1-5. The CDR3 spans 14 residues. CDR3 region: CASKRNSNNQPQHF.

The J gene is TRBJ1-1, the V gene TRBV14. This CDR3 comprises 16 residues. CDR1 is SGHDN and CDR2 is FVKESK in the germline V gene. The CDR3 is CASSGGLSIANTEAFF.

The V and J genes are TRBV30 and TRBJ1-5. The germline V gene encodes CDR1 GTSNPN and CDR2 SVGIG (reference sequence). The CDR3 is made up of 14 amino acids. CDR3 in amino acids: CAWSGLYSNQPQHF.

The CDR3 sequence: CSATDHSYEQYF. This rearrangement joins TRBV20-1 to TRBJ2-7. Per germline, CDR1 DFQATT and CDR2 SNEGSKA (reference sequence). The CDR3 has 12 amino acids.

The chain uses TRBV7-6 and TRBJ2-1; lacking DNA, the TRBD1 call made by TCRdb goes unchecked. Germline assignment: CDR1 SGHVS and CDR2 FNYEAQ. This CDR3 region has 13 residues. This chain's CDR3 is CASTNRYNNEQFF.

The V gene is TRBV7-2, the J gene TRBJ2-3; TCRdb reports TRBD1, a call that lacks DNA to check it against. Germline V gene data show CDR1 as SGHTA and CDR2 as FQGNSA. This CDR3 is 15 amino acids long. CDR3 loop: CASSRQRGSTDTQYF.

This chain joins TRBV3-1 and TRBJ2-7; the D gene TCRdb calls, TRBD2, cannot be checked with no DNA. The length of the CDR3 is 12 residues. Germline V gene lookup returns CDR1 LGHDT and CDR2 YNNKEL (reference sequence). This chain's CDR3 is CASSQTRNEQYF.

This chain uses TRBV20-1 with TRBJ2-5; TCRdb's D call, TRBD1, is unchecked because there is no DNA. Germline CDR1 reads DFQATT; CDR2 reads SNEGSKA (reference sequence). The CDR3 covers 17 residues. The CDR3 loop reads CSARPAEETGGKETQYF.

The rearrangement links TRBV6-5 to TRBJ1-1; TCRdb returns TRBD1, unconfirmable since there is no DNA. Germline V gene data show CDR1 as MNHEY and CDR2 as SVGAGI. The CDR3 totals 14 residues. The CDR3 loop reads CASSYGTGNTEAFF.

The gene calls are TRBV6-4 and TRBJ2-1. Germline V lookup: CDR1 MRHNA, CDR2 SNTAGT. CDR3 length: 13 residues. CDR3: CASSDSQNNEQFF.

The rearrangement joins TRBV20-1 to TRBJ2-1; the TCRdb D gene call, TRBD1, has no DNA to confirm it. Germline lookup yields CDR1 DFQATT and CDR2 SNEGSKA (reference sequence). The CDR3 consists of 12 residues. Here the CDR3 reads CSARLGGGEQFF.

The chain employs TRBV9 and TRBJ1-1. The germline V gene has CDR1 SGDLS and CDR2 YYNGEE. CDR3 length: 16 amino acids. The CDR3 loop is CASSVTPISMNTEAFF. Variable domain in full (rest from reference TRBV9 and TRBJ1-1): DSGVTQTPKHLITATGQRVTLRCSPRSGDLSVYWYQQSLDQGLQFLIQYYNGEERAKGNILERFSAQQFPDLHSELNLSSLELGDSALYFCASSVTPISMNTEAFFGQGTRLTVV.

The V call is TRBV7-2, the J call TRBJ1-6; the TCRdb call, TRBD1, lacks DNA for checking. The CDR3 contains 16 residues. Germline V lookup: CDR1 SGHTA, CDR2 FQGNSA. CDR3 sequence: CASARSGAVNNSPLHF.

The genes are TRBV4-3 and TRBJ2-5; checking the TCRdb D call of TRBD1 is not possible without DNA. The V gene's germline CDR1 is LGHNA and CDR2 YSLEER. The CDR3 covers 14 residues. CDR3: CASSQGLGGETQYF.

This rearrangement joins TRBV6-5 to TRBJ1-4; the TCRdb D gene call, TRBD1, has no DNA to confirm it. Germline V CDR1 and CDR2: MNHEY, SVGAGI. There are 15 residues in the CDR3. The CDR3: CASSYTTGPNEKLFF.

The CDR3 loop is CAISESGQGVHEQYF. This chain joins TRBV10-3 and TRBJ2-7; the D gene TCRdb calls, TRBD1, cannot be checked with no DNA. The CDR3 has 15 residues. In germline, CDR1 is ENHRY, CDR2 SYGVKD.